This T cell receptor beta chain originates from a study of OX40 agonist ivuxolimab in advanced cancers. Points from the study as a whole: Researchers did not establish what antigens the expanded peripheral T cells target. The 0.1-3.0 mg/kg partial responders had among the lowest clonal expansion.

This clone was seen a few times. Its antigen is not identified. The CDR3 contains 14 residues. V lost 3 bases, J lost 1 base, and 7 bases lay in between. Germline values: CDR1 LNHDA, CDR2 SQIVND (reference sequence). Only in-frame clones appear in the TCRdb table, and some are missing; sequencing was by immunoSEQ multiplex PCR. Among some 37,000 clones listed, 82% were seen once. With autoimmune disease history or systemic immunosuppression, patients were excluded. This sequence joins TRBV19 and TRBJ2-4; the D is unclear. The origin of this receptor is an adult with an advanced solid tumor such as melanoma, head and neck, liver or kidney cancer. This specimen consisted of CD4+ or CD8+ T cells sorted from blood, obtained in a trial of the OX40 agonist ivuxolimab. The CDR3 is CASSMIDAKNIQYF. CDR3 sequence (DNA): TGTGCCAGTAGTATGATTGACGCCAAAAACATTCAGTACTTC.